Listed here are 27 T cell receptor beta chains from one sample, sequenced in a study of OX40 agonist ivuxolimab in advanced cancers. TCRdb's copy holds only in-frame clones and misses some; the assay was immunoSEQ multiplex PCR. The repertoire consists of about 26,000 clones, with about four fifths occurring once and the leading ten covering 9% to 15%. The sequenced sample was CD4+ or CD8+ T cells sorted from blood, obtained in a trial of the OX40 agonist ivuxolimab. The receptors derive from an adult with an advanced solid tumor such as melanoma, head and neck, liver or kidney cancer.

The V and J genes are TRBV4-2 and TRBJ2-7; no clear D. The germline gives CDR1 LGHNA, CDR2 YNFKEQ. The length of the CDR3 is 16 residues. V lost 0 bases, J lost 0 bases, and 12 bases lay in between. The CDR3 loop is CASSQEGHPSSYEQYF. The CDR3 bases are TGTGCCAGCAGCCAAGAGGGCCACCCGAGCTCCTACGAGCAGTACTTC.

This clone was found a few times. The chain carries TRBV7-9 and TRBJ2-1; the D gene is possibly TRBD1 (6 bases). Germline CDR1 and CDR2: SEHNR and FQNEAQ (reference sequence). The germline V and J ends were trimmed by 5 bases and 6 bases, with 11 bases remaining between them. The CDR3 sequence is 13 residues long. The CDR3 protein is CASSPGTSNEQFF. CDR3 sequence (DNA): TGTGCCAGCAGCCCCGGGACAAGCAATGAGCAGTTCTTC.

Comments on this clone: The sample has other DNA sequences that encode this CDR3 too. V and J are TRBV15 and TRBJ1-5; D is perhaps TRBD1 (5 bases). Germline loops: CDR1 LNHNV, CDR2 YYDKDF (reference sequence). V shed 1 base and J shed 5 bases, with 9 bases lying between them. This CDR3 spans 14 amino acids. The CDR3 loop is CATSRGQGDQPQHF. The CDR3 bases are TGTGCCACCAGCAGAGGGCAGGGCGATCAGCCCCAGCATTTT. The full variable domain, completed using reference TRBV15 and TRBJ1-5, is DAMVIQNPRYQVTQFGKPVTLSCSQTLNHNVMYWYQQKSSQAPKLLFHYYDKDFNNEADTPDNFQSRRPNTSFCFLDIRSPGLGDTAMYLCATSRGQGDQPQHFGDGTRLSIL.

CDR3 DNA: TGCGCCAGCAGTGAGGGGCAGGGGGAGACCCAGTACTTC. Translation: CASSEGQGETQYF. V is TRBV10-1 and J is TRBJ2-5; perhaps TRBD1 as D (6 bases). The CDR3 loop spans 13 amino acids. The V end lost 2 bases, the J end lost 5 bases, and 9 bases lay between the germline ends. Germline CDR1 and CDR2: WNHNN and SYGVQD (reference sequence).

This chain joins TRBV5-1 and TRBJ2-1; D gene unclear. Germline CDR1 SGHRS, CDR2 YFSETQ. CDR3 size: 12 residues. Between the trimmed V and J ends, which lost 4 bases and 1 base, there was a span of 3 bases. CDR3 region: CASSLSYNEQFF. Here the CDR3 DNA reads TGCGCCAGCAGCCTTTCCTACAATGAGCAGTTCTTC.

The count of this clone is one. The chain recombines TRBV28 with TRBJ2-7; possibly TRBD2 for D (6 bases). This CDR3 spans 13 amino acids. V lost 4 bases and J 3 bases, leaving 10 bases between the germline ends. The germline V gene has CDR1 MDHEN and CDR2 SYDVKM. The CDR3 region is CASSSPGLYEQYF. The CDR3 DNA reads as TGTGCCAGCAGTTCCCCGGGACTCTACGAGCAGTACTTC.

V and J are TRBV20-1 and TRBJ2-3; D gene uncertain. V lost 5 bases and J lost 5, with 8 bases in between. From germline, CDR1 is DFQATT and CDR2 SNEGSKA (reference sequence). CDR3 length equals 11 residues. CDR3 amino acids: CSALIQDTQYF. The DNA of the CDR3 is TGCAGTGCTTTAATTCAAGATACGCAGTATTTT.

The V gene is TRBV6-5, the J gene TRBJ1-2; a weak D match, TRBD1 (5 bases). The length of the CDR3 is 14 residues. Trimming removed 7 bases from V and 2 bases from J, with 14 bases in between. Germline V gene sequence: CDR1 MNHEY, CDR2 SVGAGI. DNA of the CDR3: TGTGCCAGCAAAAACCGAGGGGACAACTATGGCTACACCTTC. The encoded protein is CASKNRGDNYGYTF.

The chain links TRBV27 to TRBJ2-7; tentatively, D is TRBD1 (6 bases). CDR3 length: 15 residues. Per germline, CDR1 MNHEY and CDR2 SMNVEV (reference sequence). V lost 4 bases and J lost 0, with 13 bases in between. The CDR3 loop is CASSYERGFSYEQYF. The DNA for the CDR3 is TGTGCCAGCAGTTATGAGAGGGGGTTCTCCTACGAGCAGTACTTC.

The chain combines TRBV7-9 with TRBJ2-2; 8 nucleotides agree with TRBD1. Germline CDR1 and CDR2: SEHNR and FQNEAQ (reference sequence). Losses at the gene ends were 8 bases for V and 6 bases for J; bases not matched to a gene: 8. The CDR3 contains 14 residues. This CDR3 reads CASSGQGNSGELFF. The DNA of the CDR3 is TGTGCCAGCTCCGGACAGGGAAATTCCGGGGAGCTGTTTTTT.

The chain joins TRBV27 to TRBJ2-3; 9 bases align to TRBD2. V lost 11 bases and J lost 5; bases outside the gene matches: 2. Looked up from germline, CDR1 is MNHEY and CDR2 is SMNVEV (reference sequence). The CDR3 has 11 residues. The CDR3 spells CAAGGVDTQYF. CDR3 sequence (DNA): TGTGCCGCGGGGGGGGTAGATACGCAGTATTTT.

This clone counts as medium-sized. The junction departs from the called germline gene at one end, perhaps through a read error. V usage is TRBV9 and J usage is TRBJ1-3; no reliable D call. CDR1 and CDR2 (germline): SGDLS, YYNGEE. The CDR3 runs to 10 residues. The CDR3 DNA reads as TGTGCCAGCAGCACCCGGGCCCTCAATTTT. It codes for CASSTRALNF.

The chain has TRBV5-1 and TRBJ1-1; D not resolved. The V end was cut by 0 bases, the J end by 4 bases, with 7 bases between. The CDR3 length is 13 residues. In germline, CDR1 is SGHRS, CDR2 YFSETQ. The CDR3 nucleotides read TGCGCCAGCAGCTTGGTTGGGTTCACTGAAGCTTTCTTT. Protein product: CASSLVGFTEAFF.

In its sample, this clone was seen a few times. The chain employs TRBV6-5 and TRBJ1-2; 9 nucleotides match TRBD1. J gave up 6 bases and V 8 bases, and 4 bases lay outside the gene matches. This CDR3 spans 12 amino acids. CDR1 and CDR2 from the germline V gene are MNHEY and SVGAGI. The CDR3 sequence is CASWTGVNGYTF. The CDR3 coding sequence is TGTGCCAGCTGGACAGGGGTAAATGGCTACACCTTC.

CDR3 residues: CATSRPPGQGGHTEAFF. The CDR3 nucleotides read TGTGCCACCAGCAGACCCCCGGGACAGGGGGGCCACACTGAAGCTTTCTTT. This chain links TRBV15 with TRBJ1-1, with 11 positions matching TRBD1. CDR1 is LNHNV, CDR2 YYDKDF, per germline (reference sequence). The V and J ends lost 2 bases and 3 bases, in that order; junction bases with no gene match: 8. This CDR3 contains 17 residues.

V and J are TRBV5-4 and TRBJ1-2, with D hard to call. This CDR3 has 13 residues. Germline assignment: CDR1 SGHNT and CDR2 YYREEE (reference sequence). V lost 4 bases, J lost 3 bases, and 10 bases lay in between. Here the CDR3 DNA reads TGTGCCAGCAGCCCTGGTGGGGACTATGGCTACACCTTC. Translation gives CASSPGGDYGYTF.

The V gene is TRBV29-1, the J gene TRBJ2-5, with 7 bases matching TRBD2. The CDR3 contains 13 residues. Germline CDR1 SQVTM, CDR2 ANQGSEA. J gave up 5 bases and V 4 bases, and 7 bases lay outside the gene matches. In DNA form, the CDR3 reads TGCAGCGTTGCACTTGGGGGGGATGAGACCCAGTACTTC. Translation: CSVALGGDETQYF.

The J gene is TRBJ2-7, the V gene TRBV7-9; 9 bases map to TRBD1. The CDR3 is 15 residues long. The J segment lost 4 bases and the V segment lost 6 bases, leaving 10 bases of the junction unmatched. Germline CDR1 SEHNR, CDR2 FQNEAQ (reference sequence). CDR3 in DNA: TGTGCCAGCAGTAATTCCGGGACAGGGCAGTACGAGCAGTACTTC. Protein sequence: CASSNSGTGQYEQYF.

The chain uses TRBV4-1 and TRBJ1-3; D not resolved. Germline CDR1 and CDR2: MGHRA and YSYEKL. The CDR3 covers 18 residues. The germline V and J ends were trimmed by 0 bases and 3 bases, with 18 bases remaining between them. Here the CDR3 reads CASSQDTETRVRGNTIYF. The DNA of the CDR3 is TGCGCCAGCAGCCAAGATACCGAGACACGGGTTCGTGGAAACACCATATATTTT.

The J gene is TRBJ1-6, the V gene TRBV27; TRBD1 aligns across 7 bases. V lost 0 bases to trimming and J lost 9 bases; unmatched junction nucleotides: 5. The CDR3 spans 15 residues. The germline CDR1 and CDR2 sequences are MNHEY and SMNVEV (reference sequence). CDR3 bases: TGTGCCAGCAGTTTATCTCACAGGGGAGGTTCACCCCTCCACTTT. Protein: CASSLSHRGGSPLHF.

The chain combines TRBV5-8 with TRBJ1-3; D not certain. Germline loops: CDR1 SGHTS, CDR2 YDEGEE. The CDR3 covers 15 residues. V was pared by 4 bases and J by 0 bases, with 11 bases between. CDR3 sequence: CASSPGLSSGNTIYF. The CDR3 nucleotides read TGTGCCAGCAGCCCCGGACTTAGCTCTGGAAACACCATATATTTT.

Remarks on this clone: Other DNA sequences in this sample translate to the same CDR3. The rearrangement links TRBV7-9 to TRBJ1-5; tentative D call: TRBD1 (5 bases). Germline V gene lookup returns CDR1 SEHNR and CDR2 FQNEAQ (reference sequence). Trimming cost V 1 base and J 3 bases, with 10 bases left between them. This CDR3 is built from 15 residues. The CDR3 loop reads CASSLGGTLNQPQHF. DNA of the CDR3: TGTGCCAGCAGCTTAGGTGGGACGCTCAATCAGCCCCAGCATTTT. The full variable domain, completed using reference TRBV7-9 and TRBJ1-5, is DTGVSQNPRHKITKRGQNVTFRCDPISEHNRLYWYRQTLGQGPEFLTYFQNEAQLEKSRLLSDRFSAERPKGSFSTLEIQRTEQGDSAMYLCASSLGGTLNQPQHFGDGTRLSIL.

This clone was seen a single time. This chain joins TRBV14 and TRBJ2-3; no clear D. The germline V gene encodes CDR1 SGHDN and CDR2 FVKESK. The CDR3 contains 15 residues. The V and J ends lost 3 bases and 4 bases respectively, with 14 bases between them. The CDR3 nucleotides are TGTGCCAGCAGCCAGCACTCGTGGATAGCAGATACGCAGTATTTT. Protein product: CASSQHSWIADTQYF.

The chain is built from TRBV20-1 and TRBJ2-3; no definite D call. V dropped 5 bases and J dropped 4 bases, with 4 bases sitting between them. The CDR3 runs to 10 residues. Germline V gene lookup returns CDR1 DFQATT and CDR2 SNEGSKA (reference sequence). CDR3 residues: CSAPSDTQYF. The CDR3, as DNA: TGCAGTGCTCCCTCAGATACGCAGTATTTT.

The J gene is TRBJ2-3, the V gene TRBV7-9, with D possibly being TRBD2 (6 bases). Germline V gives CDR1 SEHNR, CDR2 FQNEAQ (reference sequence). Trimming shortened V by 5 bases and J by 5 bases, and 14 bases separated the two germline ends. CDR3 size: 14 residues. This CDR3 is CASSRLSEGDTQYF. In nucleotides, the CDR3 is TGTGCCAGCAGCCGACTGTCGGAGGGAGATACGCAGTATTTT.

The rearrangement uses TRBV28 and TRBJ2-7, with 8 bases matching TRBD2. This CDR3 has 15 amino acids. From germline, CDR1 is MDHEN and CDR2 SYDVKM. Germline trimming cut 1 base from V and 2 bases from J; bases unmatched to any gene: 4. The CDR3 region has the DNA TGTGCCAGCAGTTTATTCGGGGGGGGGACCTACGAGCAGTACTTC. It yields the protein CASSLFGGGTYEQYF. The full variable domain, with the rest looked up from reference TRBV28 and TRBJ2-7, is DVKVTQSSRYLVKRTGEKVFLECVQDMDHENMFWYRQDPGLGLRLIYFSYDVKMKEKGDIPEGYSVSREKKERFSLILESASTNQTSMYLCASSLFGGGTYEQYFGPGTRLTVT.

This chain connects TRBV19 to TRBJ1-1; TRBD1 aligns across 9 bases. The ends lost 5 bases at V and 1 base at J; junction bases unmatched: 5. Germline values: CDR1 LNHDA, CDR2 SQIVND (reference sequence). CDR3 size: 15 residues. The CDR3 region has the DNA TGTGCCAGTAGTCCAGGACAGGGGACGAACACTGAAGCTTTCTTT. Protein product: CASSPGQGTNTEAFF.